This T cell receptor beta chain was recorded in a study of human T cells and chemical hapten exposure. For the study at large: The scalp of each patient received a weekly diphenylcyclopropenone dose for the full approximately 24-week study.

Whole-study findings and limits: Since the donors had alopecia, their immune response may not be the same as that of healthy people.

The library gave individual cDNA molecules unique molecular identifiers. TCRdb re-called the RACE reads through MiXCR, storing one row per CDR3 protein. The data hold 270,000 or so distinct CDR3 sequences, with approximately 7.5% observed a single time. The time point: pre-sensitization, week 0. As to treatment: therapeutic diphenylcyclopropenone sensitization with weekly scalp DPC. Worth noting for this clonotype: The antigen is undetermined.

The V and J ends lost 4 bases and 6 bases respectively, with 19 bases between them. Germline V lookup: CDR1 LGHDT, CDR2 YNNKEL (reference sequence). The CDR3 length is 16 residues. This material consisted of whole blood, taken in connection with sensitization to the hapten diphenylcyclopropenone (DPC). The chain is built from TRBV3-1 and TRBJ2-1; no firm D call. The receptor comes from a man younger than 35 with alopecia areata. Some clones in this sample may be carry-over from other donors' samples. The CDR3 nucleotides read TGTGCCAGCAGCCCCCCGGACCTACGAGTTAGCAATGAGCAGTTCTTC. Amino acid sequence: CASSPPDLRVSNEQFF.